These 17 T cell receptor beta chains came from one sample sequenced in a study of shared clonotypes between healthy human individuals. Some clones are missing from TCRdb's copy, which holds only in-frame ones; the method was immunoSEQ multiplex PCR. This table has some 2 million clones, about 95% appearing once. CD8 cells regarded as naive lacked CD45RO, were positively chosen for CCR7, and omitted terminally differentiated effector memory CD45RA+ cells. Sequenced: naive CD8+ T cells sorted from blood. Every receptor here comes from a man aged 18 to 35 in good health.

CDR3 bases: TGTGCCAGCCATGGGACCACCCGAGAGACCCAGTACTTC. Its translation is CASHGTTRETQYF. This sequence joins TRBV2 and TRBJ2-5; D assignment may be TRBD1 or TRBD2 (5 bases each). Trimming took 8 bases from V and 4 from J, leaving 14 bases between them. The length of the CDR3 is 13 residues. The germline V gene has CDR1 SNHLY and CDR2 FYNNEI.

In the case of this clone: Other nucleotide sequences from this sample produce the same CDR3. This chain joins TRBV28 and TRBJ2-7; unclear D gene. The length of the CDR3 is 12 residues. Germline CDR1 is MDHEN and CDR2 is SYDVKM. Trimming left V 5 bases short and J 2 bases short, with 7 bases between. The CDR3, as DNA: TGTGCCAGCAGTCAAAACCCCTACGAGCAGTACTTC. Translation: CASSQNPYEQYF.

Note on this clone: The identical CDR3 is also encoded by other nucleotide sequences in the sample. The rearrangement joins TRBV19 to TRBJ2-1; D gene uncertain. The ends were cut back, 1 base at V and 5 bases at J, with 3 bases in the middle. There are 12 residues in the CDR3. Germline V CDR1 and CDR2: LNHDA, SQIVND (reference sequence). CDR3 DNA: TGTGCCAGTAGTATAGGAAACAATGAGCAGTTCTTC. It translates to CASSIGNNEQFF.

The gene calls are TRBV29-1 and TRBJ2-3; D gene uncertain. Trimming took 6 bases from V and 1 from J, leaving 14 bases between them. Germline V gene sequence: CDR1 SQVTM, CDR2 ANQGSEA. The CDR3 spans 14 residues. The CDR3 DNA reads TGCAGCGTCGTCTCTCCTGGCCGCACAGATACGCAGTATTTT. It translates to CSVVSPGRTDTQYF.

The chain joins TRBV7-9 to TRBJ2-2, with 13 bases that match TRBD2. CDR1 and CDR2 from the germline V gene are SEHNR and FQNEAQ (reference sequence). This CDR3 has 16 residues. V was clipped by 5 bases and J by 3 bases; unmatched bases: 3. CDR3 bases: TGTGCCAGCAGCGACGGACTAGCGGGAGACACCGGGGAGCTGTTTTTT. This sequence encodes CASSDGLAGDTGELFF.

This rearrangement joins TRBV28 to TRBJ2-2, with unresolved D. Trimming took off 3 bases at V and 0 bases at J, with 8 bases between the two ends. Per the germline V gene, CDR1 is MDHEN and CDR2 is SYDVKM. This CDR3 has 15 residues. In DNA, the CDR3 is TGTGCCAGCAGTTTGCGCTGGTCGAACACCGGGGAGCTGTTTTTT. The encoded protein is CASSLRWSNTGELFF.

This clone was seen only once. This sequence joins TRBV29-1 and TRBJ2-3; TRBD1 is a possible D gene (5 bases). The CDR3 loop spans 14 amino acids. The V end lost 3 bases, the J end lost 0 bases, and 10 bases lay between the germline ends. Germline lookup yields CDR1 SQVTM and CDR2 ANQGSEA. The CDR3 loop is CSVDGAGSTDTQYF. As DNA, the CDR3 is TGCAGCGTTGATGGGGCAGGGAGCACAGATACGCAGTATTTT.

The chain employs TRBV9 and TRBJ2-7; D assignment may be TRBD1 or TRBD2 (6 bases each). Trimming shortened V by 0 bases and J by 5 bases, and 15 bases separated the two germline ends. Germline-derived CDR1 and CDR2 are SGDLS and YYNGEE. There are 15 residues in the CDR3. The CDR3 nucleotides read TGTGCCAGCAGCGTAGACCGGGGGCTAACGGACGAGCAGTACTTC. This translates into CASSVDRGLTDEQYF.

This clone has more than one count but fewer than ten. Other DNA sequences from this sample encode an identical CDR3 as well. The CDR3: CASSVGTSGKETQYF. CDR3 DNA sequence: TGTGCCAGCAGCGTAGGGACTAGCGGAAAAGAGACCCAGTACTTC. The J gene is TRBJ2-5, the V gene TRBV9; TRBD2 matches at 10 bases. CDR3 length: 15 amino acids. V shed 0 bases and J 3 bases; nucleotides not matched to a gene: 2. Germline loops: CDR1 SGDLS, CDR2 YYNGEE. Full variable domain (rest looked up from reference TRBV9 and TRBJ2-5): DSGVTQTPKHLITATGQRVTLRCSPRSGDLSVYWYQQSLDQGLQFLIQYYNGEERAKGNILERFSAQQFPDLHSELNLSSLELGDSALYFCASSVGTSGKETQYFGPGTRLLVL.

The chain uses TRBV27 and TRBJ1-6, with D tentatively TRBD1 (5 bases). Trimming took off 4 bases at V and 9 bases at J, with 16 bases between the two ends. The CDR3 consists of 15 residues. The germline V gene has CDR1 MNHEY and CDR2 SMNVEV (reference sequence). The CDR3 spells CASSWGAAGGSPLHF. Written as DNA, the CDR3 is TGTGCCAGCAGTTGGGGCGCAGCTGGGGGTTCACCCCTCCACTTT.

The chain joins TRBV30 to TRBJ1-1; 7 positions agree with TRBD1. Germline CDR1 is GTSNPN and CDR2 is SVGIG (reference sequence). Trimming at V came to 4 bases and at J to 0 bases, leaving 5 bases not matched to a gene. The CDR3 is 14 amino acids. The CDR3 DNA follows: TGTGCCTGGAAATTGACAGGGTTGAACACTGAAGCTTTCTTT. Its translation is CAWKLTGLNTEAFF. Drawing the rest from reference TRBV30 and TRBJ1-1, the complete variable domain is SQTIHQWPATLVQPVGSPLSLECTVEGTSNPNLYWYRQAAGRGLQLLFYSVGIGQISSEVPQNLSASRPQDRQFILSSKKLLLSDSGFYLCAWKLTGLNTEAFFGQGTRLTVV.

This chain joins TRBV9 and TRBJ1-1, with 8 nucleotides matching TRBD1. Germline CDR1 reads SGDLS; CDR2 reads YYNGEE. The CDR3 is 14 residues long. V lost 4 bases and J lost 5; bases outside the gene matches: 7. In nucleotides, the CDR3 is TGTGCCAGCAGCATCGGGACAGGAAGGACTGAAGCTTTCTTT. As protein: CASSIGTGRTEAFF. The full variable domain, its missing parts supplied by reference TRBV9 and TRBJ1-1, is DSGVTQTPKHLITATGQRVTLRCSPRSGDLSVYWYQQSLDQGLQFLIQYYNGEERAKGNILERFSAQQFPDLHSELNLSSLELGDSALYFCASSIGTGRTEAFFGQGTRLTVV.

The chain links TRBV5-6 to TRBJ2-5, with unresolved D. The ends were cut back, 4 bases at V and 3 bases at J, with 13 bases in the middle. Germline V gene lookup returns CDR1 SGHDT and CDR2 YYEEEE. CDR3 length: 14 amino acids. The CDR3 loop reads CASSVGSWKETQYF. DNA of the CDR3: TGTGCCAGCAGCGTTGGTAGCTGGAAAGAGACCCAGTACTTC.

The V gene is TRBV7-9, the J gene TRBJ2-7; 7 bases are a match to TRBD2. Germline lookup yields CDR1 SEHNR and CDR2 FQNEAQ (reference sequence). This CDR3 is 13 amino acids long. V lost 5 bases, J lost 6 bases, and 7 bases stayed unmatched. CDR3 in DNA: TGTGCCAGCAGCAGCGGACTAGTAATCGAGCAGTACTTC. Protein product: CASSSGLVIEQYF.

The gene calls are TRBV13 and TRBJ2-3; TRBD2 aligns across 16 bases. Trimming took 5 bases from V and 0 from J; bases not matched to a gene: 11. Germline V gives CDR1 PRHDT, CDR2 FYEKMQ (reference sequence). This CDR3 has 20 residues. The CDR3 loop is CASSVSGTSGGAISTDTQYF. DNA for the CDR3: TGTGCCAGCAGCGTATCCGGGACTAGCGGGGGGGCCATTAGCACAGATACGCAGTATTTT.

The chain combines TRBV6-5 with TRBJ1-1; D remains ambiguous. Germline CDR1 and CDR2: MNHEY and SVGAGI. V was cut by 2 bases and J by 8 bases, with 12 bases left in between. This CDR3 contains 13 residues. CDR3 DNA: TGTGCCAGCAGTTACGATGGACTTACCGAAGCTTTCTTT. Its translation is CASSYDGLTEAFF.

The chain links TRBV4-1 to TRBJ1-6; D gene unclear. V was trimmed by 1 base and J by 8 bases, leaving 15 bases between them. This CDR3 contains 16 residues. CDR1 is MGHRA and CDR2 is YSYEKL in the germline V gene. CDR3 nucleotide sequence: TGCGCCAGCAGCCAAGCCAGGCCAACTCCGGATTCACCCCTCCACTTT. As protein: CASSQARPTPDSPLHF.